The source of this T cell receptor beta chain is a study of CD8 T cells in ankylosing spondylitis. The V end lost 0 bases, the J end lost 10 bases, and 12 bases lay between the germline ends. Germline-derived CDR1 and CDR2 are SNHLY and FYNNEI. The CDR3 runs 13 residues. This clonotype was detected ten times or more. TCRdb used MiXCR to reprocess the 5' RACE reads, holding one entry per CDR3 protein. The sample yields 80,000 to 100,000 distinct CDR3 sequences, around 9.4% seen once. The J gene is TRBJ1-2, the V gene TRBV2; D call uncertain. The clonotype was recovered from a male donor with ankylosing spondylitis or in good health (not recorded which). Sequencing input: blood, either unsorted or a sorted T cell fraction (not recorded which). CDR3 DNA: TGTGCCAGCAGTGAAGCATGGGCGGCACACTACACCTTC. Its translation is CASSEAWAAHYTF.